This entry lists 15 T cell receptor beta chains sequenced from one sample in a study of shared clonotypes between healthy human individuals. Sequencing was performed with immunoSEQ multiplex PCR; in TCRdb, only in-frame clones are kept and a portion is missing. The sample includes 2 million to 2.5 million clones, around 95% of them seen just once. Sequencing input: naive CD4+ T cells sorted from blood. As for subset: CD45RA+ positively selected. Receptors originate from a man aged 18 to 30 in good health.

The chain carries TRBV28 and TRBJ2-5; D unresolved. V gave up 5 bases and J gave up 5 bases, with 15 bases separating them. The CDR3 runs 14 residues. Germline lookup yields CDR1 MDHEN and CDR2 SYDVKM. CDR3 in amino acids: CASSGVQLGETQYF. In DNA, the CDR3 is TGTGCCAGCAGTGGCGTACAGCTTGGGGAGACCCAGTACTTC.

The chain has TRBV9 and TRBJ2-7; D call uncertain. V was pared by 0 bases and J by 2 bases, with 9 bases between. Germline CDR1 SGDLS, CDR2 YYNGEE. The CDR3 runs to 14 residues. The CDR3 loop reads CASSVGPETYEQYF. CDR3 nucleotides: TGTGCCAGCAGCGTAGGGCCCGAGACCTACGAGCAGTACTTC.

The chain carries TRBV30 and TRBJ1-3; D gene ambiguous. V gave up 5 bases and J gave up 0 bases, with 14 bases separating them. The CDR3 has 15 amino acids. CDR1 and CDR2 from the germline V gene are GTSNPN and SVGIG (reference sequence). The CDR3: CAWEKRFLSGNTIYF. In DNA, the CDR3 is TGTGCCTGGGAAAAACGGTTTCTCTCTGGAAACACCATATATTTT. The full variable domain, rest sourced from reference TRBV30 and TRBJ1-3, is SQTIHQWPATLVQPVGSPLSLECTVEGTSNPNLYWYRQAAGRGLQLLFYSVGIGQISSEVPQNLSASRPQDRQFILSSKKLLLSDSGFYLCAWEKRFLSGNTIYFGEGSWLTVV.

The chain employs TRBV18 and TRBJ2-5; 10 bases line up with TRBD1. The V and J ends lost 3 bases and 5 bases, in that order; junction bases with no gene match: 9. Germline-derived CDR1 and CDR2 are KGHSH and LQKENI. The CDR3 totals 16 residues. Here the CDR3 DNA reads TGTGCCAGCTCACCGTCCGGGACAGGGGTCGGGGAGACCCAGTACTTC. It is translated as CASSPSGTGVGETQYF.

The chain has TRBV7-8 and TRBJ2-2, with TRBD2 matching 7 bases. Germline V gene sequence: CDR1 SGHVS, CDR2 FQNEAQ. Trimming at V came to 1 base and at J to 4 bases, leaving 3 bases not matched to a gene. CDR3 size: 15 residues. DNA of the CDR3: TGTGCCAGCAGCTTAGGGACTAGTGTCACCGGGGAGCTGTTTTTT. Amino acid sequence: CASSLGTSVTGELFF.

The rearrangement uses TRBV28 and TRBJ1-3, with TRBD1 matching 11 bases. V lost 5 bases to trimming and J lost 7 bases; unmatched junction nucleotides: 1. The CDR3 is 13 amino acids. CDR1 MDHEN and CDR2 SYDVKM come from the germline V gene. The DNA for the CDR3 is TGTGCCAGCAGTAGGGACAGGGGGAACACCATATATTTT. As protein: CASSRDRGNTIYF.

V usage is TRBV18 and J usage is TRBJ1-1, with a weak D call TRBD1 (5 bases). Germline CDR1 KGHSH, CDR2 LQKENI. The CDR3 spans 17 residues. The V and J ends lost 0 bases and 1 base respectively, with 15 bases between them. This CDR3 reads CASSPPNGGVTNTEAFF. The DNA for the CDR3 is TGTGCCAGCTCACCACCGAATGGGGGGGTAACGAACACTGAAGCTTTCTTT.

The CDR3, as DNA: TGCGCCAGCACCTTTCTAGCGGGACCGAACACCGGGGAGCTGTTTTTT. Protein product: CASTFLAGPNTGELFF. The chain has TRBV10-2 and TRBJ2-2, with TRBD2 matching 9 bases. CDR1 and CDR2 from the germline V gene are WSHSY and SAAADI. This CDR3 is 16 amino acids long. V trimming: 7 bases; J trimming: 0 bases; junction bases outside the gene matches: 6.

The V gene is TRBV7-9, the J gene TRBJ1-6; no definite D call. CDR3 length: 12 residues. Germline CDR1 and CDR2: SEHNR and FQNEAQ (reference sequence). Trimming shortened V by 4 bases and J by 9 bases, and 7 bases separated the two germline ends. The CDR3 bases are TGTGCCAGCAGCTCAATCGGTTCACCCCTCCACTTT. Translation: CASSSIGSPLHF.

V and J are TRBV21-1 and TRBJ2-7; TRBD2 is the table's D call and was not checked against the DNA. TRBV21-1 is tagged as a pseudogene. The CDR3 is made up of 18 amino acids. The chain's CDR3 is CASSNTSRKTESSYEQYF. CDR3 sequence (DNA): TGTGCCAGCAGCAATACGAGCCGAAAGACGGAGAGCTCCTACGAGCAGTACTTC.

Only one count was recorded for this clone. The chain employs TRBV28 and TRBJ1-4; 7 bases are shared with TRBD1. Germline trimming cut 2 bases from V and 11 bases from J; bases unmatched to any gene: 11. The CDR3 is 15 amino acids. Germline CDR1 reads MDHEN; CDR2 reads SYDVKM. The CDR3 here is CASSLAGTAETKLFF. The CDR3 region has the DNA TGTGCCAGCAGTTTAGCCGGGACAGCCGAGACTAAACTGTTTTTT.

The rearrangement links TRBV2 to TRBJ2-2; D possibly corresponds to TRBD2 (5 bases). Trimming cost V 6 bases and J 6 bases, with 11 bases left between them. CDR1 is SNHLY, CDR2 FYNNEI, per germline. This CDR3 is built from 13 residues. The CDR3 is CASSGNGAGELFF. The DNA of the CDR3 is TGTGCCAGCAGCGGTAACGGGGCCGGGGAGCTGTTTTTT.

The sample holds a few counts of this clone. V is TRBV4-1 and J is TRBJ2-5; perhaps TRBD1 as D (6 bases). V was trimmed by 4 bases and J by 5 bases, leaving 14 bases between them. The CDR3 length is 14 residues. Germline loops: CDR1 MGHRA, CDR2 YSYEKL. DNA for the CDR3: TGCGCCAGCAGCCCCATCCCAGGGGTGGAGACCCAGTACTTC. This codes for CASSPIPGVETQYF.

The chain carries TRBV30 and TRBJ1-6; 7 nucleotides match TRBD1. Trimming at V came to 5 bases and at J to 6 bases, leaving 13 bases not matched to a gene. The V gene's germline CDR1 is GTSNPN and CDR2 SVGIG (reference sequence). CDR3 length: 16 residues. The CDR3 region is CAWHRSGGRSNSPLHF. The CDR3 DNA reads as TGTGCCTGGCATCGATCAGGGGGGAGGAGTAATTCACCCCTCCACTTT.

The CDR3 sequence is CASRGTGQFSGELFF. For the CDR3, the DNA is TGCGCCAGCAGAGGGACAGGGCAATTTAGCGGGGAGCTGTTTTTT. The rearrangement links TRBV10-2 to TRBJ2-2; 9 nucleotides line up with TRBD1. This CDR3 contains 15 residues. The V gene end was trimmed by 6 bases and the J gene end by 7 bases; junction bases not matched to a gene: 9. Germline V lookup: CDR1 WSHSY, CDR2 SAAADI.